A selection of T cell receptor beta chains follows, all from one sample in a study of shared clonotypes between healthy human individuals. Some clones are missing from TCRdb's copy, which holds only in-frame ones; the method was immunoSEQ multiplex PCR. The sample lists hundreds of thousands of clones, 80% to 95% occurring once. The sequenced sample was naive CD8+ T cells sorted from blood. The receptors shown here come from a man in his thirties or forties in good health. CDR3s include the opening cysteine and the closing phenylalanine or tryptophan. Each record gives: V gene, J gene, clone size, CDR3 protein. Rows may omit the clone size; those that give it use once, few, many or a size class.

TRBV5-1	TRBJ1-5	.	CASSPEGDSNQPQHF
TRBV5-1	TRBJ2-7	.	CASSLDGDYEQYF
TRBV4-1	TRBJ2-2	.	CASSQEGTVNTGELFF
TRBV25-1	TRBJ2-1	few	CASSEPGQGHNEQFF
TRBV9	TRBJ2-3	.	CASSVGGRDTDTQYF
TRBV5-4	TRBJ2-1	.	CASSFGGGNEQFF
TRBV6-6	TRBJ2-2	.	CASSYTRTETGELFF
TRBV10-2	TRBJ2-5	.	CASSEPTSGRSETQYF
TRBV2	TRBJ2-3	.	CASSGQLEDTQYF
TRBV10-3	TRBJ1-1	.	CAIRTESEAFF
TRBV27	TRBJ1-5	.	CASRLRGSNQPQHF
TRBV28	TRBJ2-3	.	CASTLTGSTDTQYF
TRBV5-1	TRBJ2-7	few	CASSVDREEQYF
TRBV4-1	TRBJ1-1	.	CASSHPVSTEAFF
TRBV30	TRBJ1-3	.	CAWSGESGNTIYF
TRBV4-2	TRBJ2-3	.	CASSQDGGRIAVHHGGPQYF
TRBV7-9	TRBJ2-1	.	CASSLRSSGGSSYNEQFF
TRBV25-1	TRBJ2-4	.	CASSESGAEKNIQYF
TRBV4-1	TRBJ2-7	.	CASSQDEQGKYEQYF
TRBV4-3	TRBJ1-2	.	CASSQDIISGQFVYGYTF
TRBV19	TRBJ1-2	few	CASNNPEGGGYTF
TRBV18	TRBJ2-7	.	CASSPAREYAEQYF
TRBV9	TRBJ1-1	.	CASSAGVNTEAFF
TRBV9	TRBJ2-1	.	CASSVETGTYNEQFF
TRBV29-1	TRBJ2-4	.	CSVVSNLAKNIQYF
TRBV27	TRBJ2-7	.	CASSLFRGFHEQYF
TRBV30	TRBJ1-4	.	CAWSGTGDEKLFF
TRBV27	TRBJ2-7	once	CASSFQTLTSGTYEQYF
TRBV7-8	TRBJ2-1	few	CAWGWGEQFF
TRBV20-1	TRBJ2-7	once	CSASGEGEQYF
TRBV27	TRBJ1-5	.	CASSPTSGGPSNQPQHF
TRBV28	TRBJ2-7	.	CASSSPPQQGYEQYF
TRBV6-1	TRBJ2-1	.	CASRPAADSSDEQFF
TRBV27	TRBJ2-3	.	CASGWLAVTDTQYF
TRBV10-3	TRBJ1-5	.	CAISEKGQGNQPQHF
TRBV6-5	TRBJ2-1	.	CASSYSRTSGKVEQFF
TRBV27	TRBJ2-3	.	CASSLWGLAGGRNTDTQYF
TRBV9	TRBJ1-3	.	CASSVAARDWNTIYF
TRBV27	TRBJ2-7	.	CASSLNGQIIYEQYF
TRBV18	TRBJ1-2	.	CASSPPGFTGPEAGYTF